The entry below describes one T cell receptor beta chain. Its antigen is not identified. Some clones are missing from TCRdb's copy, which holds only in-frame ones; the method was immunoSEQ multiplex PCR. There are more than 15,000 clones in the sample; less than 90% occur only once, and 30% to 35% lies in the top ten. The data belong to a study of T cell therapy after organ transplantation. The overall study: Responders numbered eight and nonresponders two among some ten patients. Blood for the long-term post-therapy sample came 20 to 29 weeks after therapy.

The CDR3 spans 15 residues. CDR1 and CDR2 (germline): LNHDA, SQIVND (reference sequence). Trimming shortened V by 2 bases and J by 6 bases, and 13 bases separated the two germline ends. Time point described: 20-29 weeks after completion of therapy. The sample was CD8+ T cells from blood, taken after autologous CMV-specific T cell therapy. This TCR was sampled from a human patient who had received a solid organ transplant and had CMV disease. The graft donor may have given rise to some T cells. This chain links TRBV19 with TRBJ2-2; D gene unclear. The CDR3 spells CASSILETAPGELFF. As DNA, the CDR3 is TGTGCCAGTAGTATACTAGAGACCGCCCCCGGGGAGCTGTTTTTT. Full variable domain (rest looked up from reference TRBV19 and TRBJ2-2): DGGITQSPKYLFRKEGQNVTLSCEQNLNHDAMYWYRQDPGQGLRLIYYSQIVNDFQKGDIAEGYSVSREKKESFPLTVTSAQKNPTAFYLCASSILETAPGELFFGEGSRLTVL.